A single T cell receptor (beta chain) is shown here with its context. Its antigen is still unknown. This sample is part of a study of long-term antiretroviral therapy in people with HIV. Study background: Specimens dating back about a decade before the 2015 immediate-ART recommendation are the oldest included.

Participants with HIV, all of them, were treated in the United States. Notes on the study in general: The study lacked data on ART adherence, viral resistance or therapy changes. Comparison with controls showed narrower CDR3 length ranges in HIV repertoires.

This was the immunoSEQ v3.0 assay at survey level. Clones were read by immunoSEQ multiplex PCR, and TCRdb kept only the in-frame ones, dropping some. In the table there are approximately 16,000 clones, 81% of which are singletons. V gave up 5 bases and J gave up 5 bases; unmatched junction bases: 9. This CDR3 is 14 amino acids long. Germline lookup yields CDR1 SGHTA and CDR2 FQGNSA. The V gene is TRBV7-2, the J gene TRBJ2-7; 7 nucleotides line up with TRBD1. Here the sequenced sample was unsorted PBMCs, taken less than 1.3 years before starting antiretroviral therapy. This receptor was obtained from a man aged 30 to 45 with HIV. CDR3 sequence: CASSRGGYAHEQYF. The CDR3 nucleotides are TGTGCCAGCAGCCGAGGGGGCTATGCCCACGAGCAGTACTTC.